The 10 T cell receptor beta chains given below trace back to one sample, sequenced in a study of long-term antiretroviral therapy in people with HIV. The libraries were made with immunoSEQ v3.0 at survey level. Here immunoSEQ multiplex PCR was the method, and the copy in TCRdb shows in-frame clones only, minus some. Here the sample spans approximately 24,000 clones, 81% being singletons. Material: unsorted PBMCs, obtained 4.4 years after starting antiretroviral therapy. These receptors came from a man between 25 and 39 years old with HIV.

This clone was counted a few times. V and J are TRBV15 and TRBJ1-5, with D unclear. Trimming shortened V by 1 base and J by 5 bases, and 12 bases separated the two germline ends. Germline V gene data show CDR1 as LNHNV and CDR2 as YYDKDF (reference sequence). The CDR3 sequence is 15 residues long. The CDR3 region is CATSRVKGSYQPQHF. CDR3 sequence (DNA): TGTGCCACCAGCAGAGTGAAAGGGTCTTATCAGCCCCAGCATTTT.

The rearrangement links TRBV6-5 to TRBJ2-7, with a weak D call TRBD2 (6 bases). V lost 2 bases, J lost 3 bases, and 11 bases lay in between. The germline gives CDR1 MNHEY, CDR2 SVGAGI. The CDR3 is 14 residues long. The chain's CDR3 is CASSYTGTLYEQYF. The DNA of the CDR3 is TGTGCCAGCAGTTACACCGGGACTCTCTACGAGCAGTACTTC.

The chain is built from TRBV9 and TRBJ2-7; 13 bases are shared with TRBD2. The germline CDR1 and CDR2 sequences are SGDLS and YYNGEE. The V segment lost 3 bases and the J segment 5 bases; nucleotides outside the gene matches: 5. This CDR3 region has 15 residues. The CDR3 reads CASSAGTSGAHEQYF. CDR3 in DNA: TGTGCCAGCAGCGCTGGGACTAGCGGGGCCCACGAGCAGTACTTC.

The chain combines TRBV9 with TRBJ1-2, with TRBD1 matching over 10 bases. The CDR3 contains 15 residues. Germline V lookup: CDR1 SGDLS, CDR2 YYNGEE. V was clipped by 4 bases and J by 6 bases; unmatched bases: 9. The CDR3 sequence is CASSSRPGTGDGYTF. The CDR3 bases are TGTGCCAGCAGCTCGCGTCCCGGGACAGGGGATGGCTACACCTTC.

This rearrangement joins TRBV27 to TRBJ1-2; D is unresolved. Germline V gene data show CDR1 as MNHEY and CDR2 as SMNVEV (reference sequence). The V end lost 5 bases, the J end lost 5 bases, and 15 bases lay between the germline ends. This CDR3 is 14 amino acids long. The CDR3 reads CASSLTYPGYGYTF. The CDR3 nucleotides are TGTGCCAGCAGTCTGACCTACCCGGGGTATGGCTACACCTTC.

In this sample, this clone turned up a few times. The chain is built from TRBV7-9 and TRBJ2-1; D possibly uses TRBD1 or TRBD2 (5 bases each). The CDR3 loop spans 14 amino acids. V was shortened by 7 bases and J by 2 bases, with 12 bases between the two germline ends. CDR1 is SEHNR and CDR2 is FQNEAQ in the germline V gene (reference sequence). The CDR3 spells CASTPEGTYNEQFF. The CDR3 nucleotides are TGTGCCAGCACCCCAGAGGGGACCTACAATGAGCAGTTCTTC.

The chain couples TRBV14 to TRBJ2-3; 7 nucleotides agree with TRBD2. J lost 6 bases, V lost 3 bases, and 6 bases had no gene match. Germline V gives CDR1 SGHDN, CDR2 FVKESK. CDR3 length equals 14 residues. CDR3 sequence (DNA): TGTGCCAGCAGCCACAGTGGGGGGGAGGATACGCAGTATTTT. Amino acids: CASSHSGGEDTQYF.

The chain uses TRBV6-5 and TRBJ2-3, with unresolved D. Germline loops: CDR1 MNHEY, CDR2 SVGAGI. This CDR3 is 15 amino acids long. Deletions cut 2 bases from V and 2 bases from J, with 11 bases between. The CDR3 region is CASSYGDTNTDTQYF. The CDR3 region has the DNA TGTGCCAGCAGTTACGGCGACACCAACACAGATACGCAGTATTTT.

The V and J genes are TRBV7-2 and TRBJ1-2; D remains ambiguous. This CDR3 has 16 amino acids. The V gene's germline CDR1 is SGHTA and CDR2 FQGNSA. Trimming took off 3 bases at V and 5 bases at J, with 19 bases between the two ends. DNA of the CDR3: TGTGCCAGCAGCTTGCCAACGAGGGCACGTCGATATGGCTACACCTTC. Protein product: CASSLPTRARRYGYTF.

The chain links TRBV5-1 to TRBJ1-4; TRBD1 agrees at 8 bases. The ends lost 5 bases at V and 7 bases at J; junction bases unmatched: 4. The CDR3 contains 13 residues. Germline V gives CDR1 SGHRS, CDR2 YFSETQ. The CDR3 sequence: CASRGTGGEKLFF. As DNA, the CDR3 is TGCGCCAGCAGGGGGACAGGAGGTGAAAAACTGTTTTTT.